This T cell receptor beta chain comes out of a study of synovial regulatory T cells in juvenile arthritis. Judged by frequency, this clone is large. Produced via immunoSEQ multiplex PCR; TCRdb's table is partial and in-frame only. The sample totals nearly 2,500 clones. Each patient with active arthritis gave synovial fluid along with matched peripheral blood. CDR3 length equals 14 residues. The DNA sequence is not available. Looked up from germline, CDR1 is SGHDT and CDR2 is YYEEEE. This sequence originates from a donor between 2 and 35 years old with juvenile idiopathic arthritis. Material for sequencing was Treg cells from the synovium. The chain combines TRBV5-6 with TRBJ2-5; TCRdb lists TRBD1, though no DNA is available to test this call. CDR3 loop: CASSSWTGIETQYF.